This is a list of T cell receptor beta chains from one sample in a study of beta chain features in type 1 diabetes. Using immunoSEQ multiplex PCR, the repertoire was profiled, and TCRdb retains in-frame clones only, with some absent. The table shows some 250,000 clones, with 25% to 30% occurring only once. Sequenced material: central memory CD4+ T cells from blood. The receptor source for this set is a man aged 30-40 years in good health. Each CDR3 is given with its conserved first and last residue. The D gene is left open where the match is weak. Clone size is given for some rows only: seen once, a few or many times, or a class if the clone is expanded.

size	V	J	D	CDR3	DNA
NA	TRBV10-3	TRBJ1-2	NA	CAISAGDNTNYGYTF	TGTGCCATCAGTGCTGGAGACAATACTAACTATGGCTACACCTTC
NA	TRBV28	TRBJ1-1	NA	CASSLRRIEAFF	TGTGCCAGCAGTTTACGGCGAATTGAAGCTTTCTTT
NA	TRBV4-2	TRBJ2-5	TRBD2	CASSPRAWRETETQYF	TGTGCCAGCAGCCCCAGAGCGTGGCGGGAGACGGAGACCCAGTACTTC
NA	TRBV30	TRBJ2-5	TRBD2	CACPLAGETQYF	TGTGCCTGCCCACTAGCGGGAGAGACCCAGTACTTC
few	TRBV7-9	TRBJ1-2	NA	CASSATGIGYTF	TGTGCCAGCAGCGCTACGGGGATTGGCTACACCTTC
few	TRBV29-1	TRBJ1-1	TRBD1	CSVVGTGGTEAFF	TGCAGCGTTGTTGGGACAGGAGGGACTGAAGCTTTCTTT
NA	TRBV7-2	TRBJ1-2	TRBD1	CASSSSGGTYGYTF	TGTGCCAGCAGCTCCTCAGGGGGGACCTATGGCTACACCTTC
NA	TRBV7-2	TRBJ2-3	NA	CASSLDYGDTQYF	TGTGCCAGCAGCTTAGATTACGGAGATACGCAGTATTTT
few	TRBV29-1	TRBJ2-3	NA	CSVEDYGGTDTQYF	TGCAGCGTTGAAGACTATGGGGGTACAGATACGCAGTATTTT
few	TRBV5-6	TRBJ2-5	NA	CASARIQETQYF	TGTGCCAGCGCCCGGATACAAGAGACCCAGTACTTC
few	TRBV9	TRBJ1-2	NA	CASARTANYGYTF	TGTGCCAGCGCGAGGACAGCTAACTATGGCTACACCTTC
NA	TRBV29-1	TRBJ2-3	NA	CSVDLGSQGPDTQYF	TGCAGCGTTGATCTTGGGTCCCAGGGGCCGGATACGCAGTATTTT
many	TRBV7-9	TRBJ2-5	NA	CASSLANRLETQYF	TGTGCCAGCAGCTTAGCCAACAGGCTGGAGACCCAGTACTTC
NA	TRBV5-4	TRBJ2-6	NA	CASSFSGANVLTF	TGTGCCAGCAGCTTCTCTGGGGCCAACGTCCTGACTTTC
many	TRBV30	TRBJ2-3	NA	CAWRLQGRGTQYF	TGTGCCTGGAGACTACAGGGGCGGGGGACGCAGTATTTT
NA	TRBV29-1	TRBJ1-1	NA	CSVTRDRRFVNTEAFF	TGCAGCGTGACCCGGGACCGGCGGTTTGTGAACACTGAAGCTTTCTTT
NA	TRBV27	TRBJ1-2	TRBD1	CASSLLGQGNNYGYTF	TGTGCCAGCAGTCTACTGGGACAGGGCAATAACTATGGCTACACCTTC
many	TRBV30	TRBJ2-7	TRBD1	CAWSVTGQGAYEQYF	TGTGCCTGGAGTGTAACCGGACAGGGGGCCTACGAGCAGTACTTC
few	TRBV9	TRBJ2-1	TRBD2	CASSVAGSRTSGYNEQFF	TGTGCCAGCAGCGTAGCCGGGTCCCGGACTAGCGGCTACAATGAGCAGTTCTTC
NA	TRBV18	TRBJ2-5	NA	CASSPRGIQETQYF	TGTGCCAGCTCACCGCGGGGTATTCAAGAGACCCAGTACTTC
NA	TRBV4-2	TRBJ2-1	TRBD2	CASSQEGRASGRAEQFF	TGTGCCAGCAGCCAAGAAGGGCGGGCTAGCGGGAGGGCGGAGCAGTTCTTC
many	TRBV5-1	TRBJ2-1	TRBD2	CASSKDAGTSKNEQFF	TGCGCCAGCAGCAAAGATGCCGGGACTAGCAAAAATGAGCAGTTCTTC
NA	TRBV7-9	TRBJ2-3	NA	CASSQEQSTDTQYF	TGCGCCAGCAGCCAAGAACAGAGCACAGATACGCAGTATTTT
NA	TRBV5-5	TRBJ2-3	NA	CASSRVSTDTQYF	TGTGCCAGCAGCAGAGTCTCAACAGATACGCAGTATTTT
NA	TRBV7-9	TRBJ2-7	NA	CASSSGTFSSEYF	TGTGCCAGCAGCTCCGGGACCTTCTCGAGTGAGTACTTC
few	TRBV4-3	TRBJ2-3	NA	CASSQSPGSVREYGGTDTQYF	TGCGCCAGCAGCCAATCCCCCGGGTCGGTTCGGGAGTATGGTGGCACAGATACGCAGTATTTT
few	TRBV9	TRBJ2-7	TRBD2	CASSVGLAKYEQYF	TGTGCCAGCAGCGTAGGACTAGCGAAGTACGAGCAGTACTTC
NA	TRBV2	TRBJ2-1	NA	CASSAGRYNEQFF	TGTGCCAGCAGTGCCGGCAGATACAATGAGCAGTTCTTC
NA	TRBV7-9	TRBJ2-3	TRBD1	CASSRRRDRSTDTQYF	TGTGCCAGCTCCCGACGCCGGGACAGGTCCACAGATACGCAGTATTTT
NA	TRBV19	TRBJ1-3	NA	CASSLQDGLSGNTIYF	TGTGCCAGTAGTCTACAGGACGGGCTCTCTGGAAACACCATATATTTT
few	TRBV7-2	TRBJ2-1	TRBD2	CASSSAPSGPYNEQFF	TGTGCCAGCAGCTCGGCCCCTAGCGGACCTTACAATGAGCAGTTCTTC
NA	TRBV2	TRBJ2-4	NA	CASSGYTGLNIQYF	TGTGCCAGCAGTGGTTATACAGGATTAAACATTCAGTACTTC
NA	TRBV30	TRBJ2-7	NA	CAWSSNYEQYF	TGTGCCTGGAGCAGTAACTACGAGCAGTACTTC
NA	TRBV7-2	TRBJ2-3	NA	CASSSELGTQYF	TGTGCCAGCAGCTCCGAATTGGGTACGCAGTATTTT
NA	TRBV28	TRBJ2-4	TRBD1	CASSPGQLAKNIQYF	TGTGCCAGCAGCCCGGGACAGCTAGCCAAAAACATTCAGTACTTC
NA	TRBV5-1	TRBJ2-1	NA	CASEGSGGNNEQFF	TGCGCCAGCGAAGGGTCTGGCGGGAACAATGAGCAGTTCTTC
few	TRBV2	TRBJ2-5	TRBD2	CASSELAGGRPETQYF	TGTGCCAGCAGTGAACTCGCGGGAGGCCGCCCGGAGACCCAGTACTTC
few	TRBV29-1	TRBJ2-1	NA	CSVPGRRGYNEQFF	TGCAGCGTCCCTGGGAGAAGGGGCTACAATGAGCAGTTCTTC
NA	TRBV7-2	TRBJ2-1	NA	CASSLDGGRYNEQFF	TGTGCCAGCAGCTTAGATGGAGGACGGTACAATGAGCAGTTCTTC
few	TRBV5-1	TRBJ2-5	NA	CASSLGQKETQYF	TGCGCCAGCAGCTTGGGGCAGAAAGAGACCCAGTACTTC
few	TRBV7-9	TRBJ1-4	NA	CASSGKGGNEKLFF	TGTGCCAGCAGCGGCAAGGGAGGTAATGAAAAACTGTTTTTT
NA	TRBV19	TRBJ2-1	NA	CASSADYYNEQFF	TGTGCCAGTAGCGCGGACTATTACAATGAGCAGTTCTTC